This T cell receptor (beta chain) was retrieved from a study of neurological immune-mediated disorders. The making of cDNA relied on 5'RACE with 10-nucleotide random UMIs. Every sequencing run generated over 190 million TCR-beta sequences from 15-18 subjects. TCRdb itself ran the 5' RACE reads through MiXCR, one entry per CDR3 protein. The sample shows more than 20,000 distinct CDR3 sequences, around an eighth of them seen only once. CDR1 and CDR2 from the germline V gene are DFQATT and SNEGSKA (reference sequence). Trimming shortened V by 7 bases and J by 8 bases, and 15 bases separated the two germline ends. The CDR3 length is 12 residues. This clonotype came up many times. The unsorted libraries originated from 2 million PBMCs kept at -80 C.

The source of this sequence is a middle-aged woman with HTLV-1-associated myelopathy (HAM/TSP). Sequenced: PBMCs. V and J are TRBV20-1 and TRBJ2-1, with a possible D match to TRBD1 (5 bases). The CDR3 spells CSVDSIKHEQFF. Here the CDR3 DNA reads TGCAGTGTCGACAGTATCAAGCATGAGCAGTTCTTC.